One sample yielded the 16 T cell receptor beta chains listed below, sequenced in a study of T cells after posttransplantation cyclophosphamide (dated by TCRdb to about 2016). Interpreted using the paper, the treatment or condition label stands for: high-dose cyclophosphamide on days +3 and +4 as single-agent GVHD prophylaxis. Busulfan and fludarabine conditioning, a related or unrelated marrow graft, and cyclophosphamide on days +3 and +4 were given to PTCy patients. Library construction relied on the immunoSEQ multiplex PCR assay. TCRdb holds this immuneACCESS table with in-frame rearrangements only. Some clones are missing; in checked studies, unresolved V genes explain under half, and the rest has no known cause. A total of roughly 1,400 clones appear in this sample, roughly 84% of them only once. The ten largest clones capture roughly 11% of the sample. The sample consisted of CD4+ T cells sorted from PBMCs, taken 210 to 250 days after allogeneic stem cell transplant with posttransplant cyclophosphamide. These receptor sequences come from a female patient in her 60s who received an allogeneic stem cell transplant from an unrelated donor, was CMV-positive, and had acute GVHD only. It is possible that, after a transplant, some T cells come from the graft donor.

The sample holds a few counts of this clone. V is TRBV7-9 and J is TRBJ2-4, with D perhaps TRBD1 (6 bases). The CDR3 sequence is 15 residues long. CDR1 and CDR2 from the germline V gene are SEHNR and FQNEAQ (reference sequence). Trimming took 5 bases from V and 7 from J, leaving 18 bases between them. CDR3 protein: CASSHDRPQLNIQYF. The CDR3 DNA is TGTGCCAGCAGCCATGACAGGCCCCAACTGAACATTCAGTACTTC.

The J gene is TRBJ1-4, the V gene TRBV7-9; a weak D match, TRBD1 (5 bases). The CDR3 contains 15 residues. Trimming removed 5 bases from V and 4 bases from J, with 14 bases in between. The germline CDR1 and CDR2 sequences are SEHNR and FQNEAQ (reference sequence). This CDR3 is CASSLGTGGNEKLFF. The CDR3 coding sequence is TGTGCCAGCAGCCTGGGGACGGGGGGTAATGAAAAACTGTTTTTT.

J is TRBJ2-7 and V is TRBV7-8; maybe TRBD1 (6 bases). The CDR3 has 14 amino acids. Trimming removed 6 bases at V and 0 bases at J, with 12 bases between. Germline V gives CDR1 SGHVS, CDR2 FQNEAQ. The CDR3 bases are TGTGCCAGCAGACCTGGGACAAACTCCTACGAGCAGTACTTC. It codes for CASRPGTNSYEQYF.

The CDR3 nucleotides read TGTGCCAGCAGCCCGACTTCCTACGAGCAGTACTTC. It yields the protein CASSPTSYEQYF. The chain carries TRBV7-2 and TRBJ2-7; D not certain. Deletions cut 5 bases from V and 1 base from J, with 6 bases between. The germline CDR1 and CDR2 sequences are SGHTA and FQGNSA. The CDR3 covers 12 residues.

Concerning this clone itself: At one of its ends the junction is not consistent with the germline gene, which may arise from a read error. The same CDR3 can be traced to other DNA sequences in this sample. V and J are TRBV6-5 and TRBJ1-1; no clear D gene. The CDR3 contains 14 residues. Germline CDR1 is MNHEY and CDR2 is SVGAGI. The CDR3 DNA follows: TGTGCCAGCAGGTCCTTCGGGTATTCCACTGAAGCCTTCTTT. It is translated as CASRSFGYSTEAFF.

CDR3 in amino acids: CASSDAWTGFSGANVLTF. The CDR3 region has the DNA TGTGCCAGCAGTGATGCCTGGACAGGGTTCTCTGGGGCCAACGTCCTGACTTTC. The chain couples TRBV6-1 to TRBJ2-6; TRBD1 agrees at 8 bases. The CDR3 totals 18 residues. Looked up from germline, CDR1 is MNHNS and CDR2 is SASEGT. The V segment lost 3 bases and the J segment 0 bases; nucleotides outside the gene matches: 7.

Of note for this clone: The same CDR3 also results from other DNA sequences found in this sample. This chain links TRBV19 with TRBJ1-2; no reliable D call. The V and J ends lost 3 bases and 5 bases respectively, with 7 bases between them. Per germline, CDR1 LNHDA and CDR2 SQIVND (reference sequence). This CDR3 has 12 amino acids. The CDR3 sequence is CASSISVYGYTF. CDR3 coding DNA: TGTGCCAGTAGTATTTCGGTATATGGCTACACCTTC.

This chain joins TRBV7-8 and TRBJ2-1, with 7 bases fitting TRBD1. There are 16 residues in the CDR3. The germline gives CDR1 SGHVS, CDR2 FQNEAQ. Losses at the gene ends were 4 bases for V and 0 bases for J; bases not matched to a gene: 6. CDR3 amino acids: CASSSYGTVSYNEQFF. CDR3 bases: TGTGCCAGCAGCTCGTACGGGACAGTCTCCTACAATGAGCAGTTCTTC.

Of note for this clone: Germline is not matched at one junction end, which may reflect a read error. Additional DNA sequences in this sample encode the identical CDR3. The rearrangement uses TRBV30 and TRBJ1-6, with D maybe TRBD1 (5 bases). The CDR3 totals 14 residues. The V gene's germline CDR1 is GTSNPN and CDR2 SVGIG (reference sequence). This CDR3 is CARNGGGENSPLHF. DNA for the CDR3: TGTGCCCGAAACGGGGGAGGGGAAAATTCCCCCCTCCACTTT.

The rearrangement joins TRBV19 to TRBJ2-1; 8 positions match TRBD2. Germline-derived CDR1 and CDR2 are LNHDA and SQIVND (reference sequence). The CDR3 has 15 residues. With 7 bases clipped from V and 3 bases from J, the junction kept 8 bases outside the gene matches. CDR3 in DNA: TGTGCCAGTACAAGAGCGGGAGAATACTACAATGAGCAGTTCTTC. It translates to CASTRAGEYYNEQFF.

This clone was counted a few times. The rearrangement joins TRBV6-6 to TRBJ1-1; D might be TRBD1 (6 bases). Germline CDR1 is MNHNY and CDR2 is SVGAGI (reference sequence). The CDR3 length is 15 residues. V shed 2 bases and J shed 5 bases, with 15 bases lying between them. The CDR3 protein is CASSYTQGGGTEAFF. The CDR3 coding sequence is TGTGCCAGCAGTTACACCCAAGGGGGGGGGACTGAAGCTTTCTTT.

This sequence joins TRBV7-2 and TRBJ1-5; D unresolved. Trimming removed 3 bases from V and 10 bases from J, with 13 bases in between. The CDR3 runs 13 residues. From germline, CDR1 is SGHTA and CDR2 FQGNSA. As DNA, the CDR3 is TGTGCCAGCAGCTTGGGCCCCGACCGACCCCAGCATTTT. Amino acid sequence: CASSLGPDRPQHF.

CDR3 amino acids: CASSDGLTMTDEQFF. The CDR3 nucleotides read TGTGCCAGCAGCGATGGGCTAACCATGACCGATGAGCAGTTCTTC. The chain is built from TRBV5-4 and TRBJ2-1; D gene uncertain. Germline V gives CDR1 SGHNT, CDR2 YYREEE (reference sequence). This CDR3 comprises 15 residues. With 4 bases removed from V and 8 bases from J, the gap between germline ends came to 19 bases. Combining the CDR3 with reference TRBV5-4 and TRBJ2-1 gives the whole variable domain ETGVTQSPTHLIKTRGQQVTLRCSSQSGHNTVSWYQQALGQGPQFIFQYYREEENGRGNFPPRFSGLQFPNYSSELNVNALELDDSALYLCASSDGLTMTDEQFFGPGTRLTVL.

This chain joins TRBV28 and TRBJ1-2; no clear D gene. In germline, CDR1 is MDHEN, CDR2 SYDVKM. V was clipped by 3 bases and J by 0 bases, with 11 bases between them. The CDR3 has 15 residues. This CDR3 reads CASSFTPGSNYGYTF. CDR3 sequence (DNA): TGTGCCAGCAGTTTCACACCAGGTTCTAACTATGGCTACACCTTC.

The CDR3 sequence is CAWSTDNLSLSKSGLFF. CDR3 DNA sequence: TGTGCCTGGAGCACGGACAACCTATCACTTAGCAAGTCGGGACTGTTTTTT. J is TRBJ1-4 and V is TRBV30; D perhaps matches TRBD1 (5 bases). The CDR3 consists of 17 residues. Trimming shortened V by 3 bases and J by 13 bases, and 30 bases separated the two germline ends. CDR1 and CDR2 from the germline V gene are GTSNPN and SVGIG (reference sequence).

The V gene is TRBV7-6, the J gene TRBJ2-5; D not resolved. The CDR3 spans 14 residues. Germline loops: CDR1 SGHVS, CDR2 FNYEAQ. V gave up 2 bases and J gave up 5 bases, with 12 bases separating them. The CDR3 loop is CASSLSHYGETQYF. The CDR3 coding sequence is TGTGCCAGCAGCTTATCCCACTACGGCGAGACCCAGTACTTC.